This TCR beta chain was captured by sequencing in a study of shared clonotypes between healthy human individuals. A remark on this clone: Its antigen is not known.

General study results and limits: Blood was the only sampled material, and tissue repertoires likely differ. The diversity represented, both genetic and in exposure history, was limited by few donors.

Trimming took 3 bases from V and 6 from J, leaving 12 bases between them. The CDR3 contains 13 residues. The germline CDR1 and CDR2 sequences are SGHNT and YENEEA. Per the study methods: ImmunoSEQ only sent back junction sequences with no quality scores, so filtering was done differently. Measured with immunoSEQ multiplex PCR; TCRdb has only the in-frame clones, and not every one. The DNA gave D and trimming, while V, J and clone size come from that table. The top ten clones hold 0.06% of a sample with hundreds of thousands of clones, 90% to 97% of them seen once. In the CD4+ fraction, cells were divided into CD45RA+ naive and CD45RA-negative memory subsets.

The receptor comes from a woman in her 30s in good health. The chain carries TRBV11-3 and TRBJ2-7; D possibly corresponds to TRBD2 (6 bases). Sequencing used naive CD4+ T cells sorted from blood. Subset of the sample: CD45RA+ positively selected. The CDR3 sequence is CASSFSSVGEQYF. The CDR3 nucleotides read TGTGCCAGCAGCTTTTCTAGCGTCGGCGAGCAGTACTTC. Complete variable domain (other parts from reference TRBV11-3 and TRBJ2-7): EAGVVQSPRYKIIEKKQPVAFWCNPISGHNTLYWYLQNLGQGPELLIRYENEEAVDDSQLPKDRFSAERLKGVDSTLKIQPAELGDSAVYLCASSFSSVGEQYFGPGTRLTVT.